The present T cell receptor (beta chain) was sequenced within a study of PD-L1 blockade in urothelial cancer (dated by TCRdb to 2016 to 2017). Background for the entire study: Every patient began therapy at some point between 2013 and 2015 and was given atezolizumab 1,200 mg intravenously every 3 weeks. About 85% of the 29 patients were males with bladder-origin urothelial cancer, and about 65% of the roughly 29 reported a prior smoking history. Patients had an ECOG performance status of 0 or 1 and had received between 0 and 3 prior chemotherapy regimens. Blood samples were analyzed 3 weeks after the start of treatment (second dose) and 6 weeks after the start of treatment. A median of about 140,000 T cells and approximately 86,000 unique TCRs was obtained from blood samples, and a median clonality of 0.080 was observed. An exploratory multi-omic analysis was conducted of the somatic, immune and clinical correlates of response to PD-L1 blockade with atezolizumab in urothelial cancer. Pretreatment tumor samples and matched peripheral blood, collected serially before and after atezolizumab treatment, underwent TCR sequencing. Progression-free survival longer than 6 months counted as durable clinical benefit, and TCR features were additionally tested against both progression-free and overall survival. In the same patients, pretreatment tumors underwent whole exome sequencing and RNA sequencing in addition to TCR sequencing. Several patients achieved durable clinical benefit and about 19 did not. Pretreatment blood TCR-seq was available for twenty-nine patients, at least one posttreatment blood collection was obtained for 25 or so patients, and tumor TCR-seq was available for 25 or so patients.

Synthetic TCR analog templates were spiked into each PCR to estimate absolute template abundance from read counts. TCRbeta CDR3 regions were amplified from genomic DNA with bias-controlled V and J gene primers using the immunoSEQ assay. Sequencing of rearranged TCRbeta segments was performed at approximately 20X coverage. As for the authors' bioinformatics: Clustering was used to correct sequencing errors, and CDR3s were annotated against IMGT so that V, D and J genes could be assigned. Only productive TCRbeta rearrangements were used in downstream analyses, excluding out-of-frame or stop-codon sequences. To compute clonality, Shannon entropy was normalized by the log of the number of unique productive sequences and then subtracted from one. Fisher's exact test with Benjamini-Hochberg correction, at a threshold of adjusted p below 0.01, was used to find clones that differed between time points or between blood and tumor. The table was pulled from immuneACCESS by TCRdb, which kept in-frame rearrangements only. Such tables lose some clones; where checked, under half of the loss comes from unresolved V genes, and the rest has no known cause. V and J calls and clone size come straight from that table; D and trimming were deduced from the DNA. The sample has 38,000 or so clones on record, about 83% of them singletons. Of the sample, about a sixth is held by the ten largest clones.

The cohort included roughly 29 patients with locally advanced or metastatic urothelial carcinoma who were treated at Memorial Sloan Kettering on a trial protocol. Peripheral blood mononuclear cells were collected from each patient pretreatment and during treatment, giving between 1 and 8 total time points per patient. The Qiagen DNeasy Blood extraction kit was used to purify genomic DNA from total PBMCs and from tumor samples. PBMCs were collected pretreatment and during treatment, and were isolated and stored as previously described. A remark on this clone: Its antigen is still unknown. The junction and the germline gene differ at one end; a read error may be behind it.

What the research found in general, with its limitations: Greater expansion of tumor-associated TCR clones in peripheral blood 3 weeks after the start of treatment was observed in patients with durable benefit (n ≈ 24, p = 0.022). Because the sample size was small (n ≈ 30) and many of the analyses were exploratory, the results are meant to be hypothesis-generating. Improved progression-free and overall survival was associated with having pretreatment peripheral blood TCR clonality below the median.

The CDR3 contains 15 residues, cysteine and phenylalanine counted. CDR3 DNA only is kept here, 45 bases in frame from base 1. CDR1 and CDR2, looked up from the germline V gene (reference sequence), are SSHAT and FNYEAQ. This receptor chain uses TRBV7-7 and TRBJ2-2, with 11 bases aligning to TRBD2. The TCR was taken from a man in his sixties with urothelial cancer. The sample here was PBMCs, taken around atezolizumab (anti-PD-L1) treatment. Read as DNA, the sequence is TGTGCTAGCAGCCCAGGACTAGCGGGCACCGGGGAGCTGTTTTTT. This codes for CASSPGLAGTGELFF.